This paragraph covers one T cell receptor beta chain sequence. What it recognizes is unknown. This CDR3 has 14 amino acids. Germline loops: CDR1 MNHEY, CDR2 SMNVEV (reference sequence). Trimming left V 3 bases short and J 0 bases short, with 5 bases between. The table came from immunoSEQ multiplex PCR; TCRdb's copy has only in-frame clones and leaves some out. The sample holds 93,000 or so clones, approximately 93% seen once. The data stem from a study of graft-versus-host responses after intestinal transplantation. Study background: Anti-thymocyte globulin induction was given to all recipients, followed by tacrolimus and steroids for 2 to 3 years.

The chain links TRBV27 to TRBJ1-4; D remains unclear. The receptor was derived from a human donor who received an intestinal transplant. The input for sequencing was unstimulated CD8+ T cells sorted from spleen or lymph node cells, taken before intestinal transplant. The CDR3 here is CASSFGATNEKLFF. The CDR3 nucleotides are TGTGCCAGCAGTTTCGGAGCAACTAATGAAAAACTGTTTTTT.